This note documents a single T cell receptor beta chain sequence. The data originate from a study of blood T cell repertoires in COVID-19. Overall study context: PBMCs, B-cell-depleted T cells, or T cells provided the cDNA or gDNA that made up the material.

TCRdb keeps only in-frame clones here, not all; method: immunoSEQ multiplex PCR. Of fewer than 350,000 clones in the sample, more than 70% are singletons; the top ten hold just under 4%. The junction had 7 bases not matched to a gene; V was cut back by 3 bases and J by 2 bases. Germline lookup yields CDR1 SGHDN and CDR2 FVKESK. There are 17 residues in the CDR3. The sequencing input was peripheral blood. The genes are TRBV14 and TRBJ1-1, with 12 positions matching TRBD1. The sequence came from a woman aged 60-75 years with COVID-19, enrolled during active disease. The CDR3 spells CASSQGTGGFGNTEAFF. The CDR3 DNA reads TGTGCCAGCAGCCAGGGGACAGGGGGCTTTGGAAACACTGAAGCTTTCTTT.